Presented here are 27 T cell receptor beta chains from one specimen sequenced in a study of T cell repertoires in cytomegalovirus infection. TCRdb reprocessed the reads via MiXCR and lists one record per CDR3 protein. This table holds approximately 350,000 distinct CDR3 sequences, just under 35% found once. What these receptors recognize is not known. Specimen: cultured PBMCs, collected from culture after CMV antigen stimulation. These receptors were obtained from a human donor in good health (CMV status not recorded). Some clones in this sample may be carry-over from other donors' samples.

The chain links TRBV20-1 to TRBJ2-5; 11 nucleotides line up with TRBD2. Looked up from germline, CDR1 is DFQATT and CDR2 is SNEGSKA (reference sequence). Unmatched junction bases numbered 8, after V lost 3 bases and J lost 5 bases. The CDR3 sequence is 15 residues long. The CDR3 here is CSARLRTSGFETQYF. In DNA form, the CDR3 reads TGCAGTGCTAGGTTAAGGACTAGCGGGTTTGAGACCCAGTACTTC.

V and J are TRBV5-4 and TRBJ2-7, with 7 nucleotides matching TRBD1. There are 14 residues in the CDR3. V was pared by 1 base and J by 4 bases, with 5 bases of the junction left unmatched. The germline V gene has CDR1 SGHNT and CDR2 YYREEE (reference sequence). CDR3 nucleotides: TGTGCCAGCAGCTTGCAAGACAGGGTGTACGAGCAGTACTTC. It yields the protein CASSLQDRVYEQYF.

The chain links TRBV19 to TRBJ1-5; no clear D. V was pared by 7 bases and J by 1 base, with 11 bases between. This CDR3 spans 14 amino acids. The V gene's germline CDR1 is LNHDA and CDR2 SQIVND (reference sequence). In nucleotides, the CDR3 is TGTGCCAGTACCTCGGAGGAAAGCAATCAGCCCCAGCATTTT. It encodes CASTSEESNQPQHF.

This clonotype has more than one count but fewer than ten. The chain recombines TRBV7-9 with TRBJ2-7; 13 bases are a match to TRBD2. In germline, CDR1 is SEHNR, CDR2 FQNEAQ (reference sequence). This CDR3 spans 14 amino acids. V trimming: 5 bases; J trimming: 6 bases; junction bases outside the gene matches: 4. CDR3 in amino acids: CASSEGLAGPEQYF. DNA for the CDR3: TGTGCCAGCAGCGAGGGACTAGCGGGGCCCGAGCAGTACTTC.

The rearrangement joins TRBV27 to TRBJ1-1; D perhaps matches TRBD1 (5 bases). Germline V gene lookup returns CDR1 MNHEY and CDR2 SMNVEV (reference sequence). This CDR3 contains 11 residues. V lost 4 bases and J 11 bases, leaving 11 bases between the germline ends. CDR3 in amino acids: CASSSRGEAFF. The DNA of the CDR3 is TGTGCCAGCAGTTCCCGGGGGGAGGCTTTCTTT.

The table lists this clonotype with a few counts. The chain couples TRBV7-8 to TRBJ1-2; D might be TRBD1 (6 bases). Deletions cut 2 bases from V and 8 bases from J, with 21 bases between. The CDR3 runs to 16 residues. The germline V gene encodes CDR1 SGHVS and CDR2 FQNEAQ. The CDR3 DNA is TGTGCCAGCAGCTTACTAGGACAAGGAAGGGGGGTAGGCTACACCTTC. It codes for CASSLLGQGRGVGYTF.

The table lists this clonotype with many counts. V usage is TRBV7-8 and J usage is TRBJ2-1, with D perhaps matching TRBD1 (5 bases). The CDR3 is 15 residues long. Germline CDR1 is SGHVS and CDR2 is FQNEAQ. Trimming took 1 base from V and 7 from J, leaving 14 bases between them. The CDR3 DNA is TGTGCCAGCAGCTTAGAGGCAGGGTTTAGAAATGAGCAGTTCTTC. Its translation: CASSLEAGFRNEQFF.

CDR3 loop: CASSLGRSYNEQFF. In DNA, the CDR3 is TGTGCCAGCAGCTTAGGGCGTTCCTACAATGAGCAGTTCTTC. V usage is TRBV7-3 and J usage is TRBJ2-1; D is unclear. Germline assignment: CDR1 SGHTA and CDR2 FQGTGA. Between the trimmed V and J ends, which lost 2 bases and 1 base, there was a span of 6 bases. This CDR3 is 14 amino acids long.

The gene calls are TRBV2 and TRBJ2-1, with TRBD1 matching over 9 bases. Germline lookup yields CDR1 SNHLY and CDR2 FYNNEI. The V segment lost 6 bases and the J segment 6 bases; nucleotides outside the gene matches: 6. This CDR3 contains 14 residues. Here the CDR3 DNA reads TGTGCCAGCAGGGCCGGACAGGGGATCAATGAGCAGTTCTTC. Its protein is CASRAGQGINEQFF.

A few counts support this clonotype. The rearrangement uses TRBV4-1 and TRBJ1-2; D is unresolved. In germline, CDR1 is MGHRA, CDR2 YSYEKL. The V gene lost 4 bases and the J gene lost 2 bases, with 14 bases spanning the gap. The CDR3 spans 15 residues. The CDR3 sequence is CASSLTDTNNYGYTF. CDR3 sequence (DNA): TGCGCCAGCAGCCTTACCGACACGAACAACTATGGCTACACCTTC.

The chain links TRBV7-2 to TRBJ2-7; D assignment may be TRBD1 or TRBD2 (5 bases each). This CDR3 spans 15 amino acids. The germline V gene encodes CDR1 SGHTA and CDR2 FQGNSA. V was shortened by 1 base and J by 2 bases, with 12 bases between the two germline ends. CDR3 coding DNA: TGTGCCAGCAGCTTAGGGGGGACGGTCACCTACGAGCAGTACTTC. Its protein product is CASSLGGTVTYEQYF. Looking up the rest from reference TRBV7-2 and TRBJ2-7 gives the full variable domain: GAGVSQSPSNKVTEKGKDVELRCDPISGHTALYWYRQSLGQGLEFLIYFQGNSAPDKSGLPSDRFSAERTGGSVSTLTIQRTQQEDSAVYLCASSLGGTVTYEQYFGPGTRLTVT.

J is TRBJ2-7 and V is TRBV7-9, with TRBD2 as a possible D gene (5 bases). Between the trimmed V and J ends, which lost 0 bases and 6 bases, there was a span of 18 bases. This CDR3 has 16 residues. In germline, CDR1 is SEHNR, CDR2 FQNEAQ (reference sequence). CDR3 nucleotide sequence: TGTGCCAGCAGCTTAGCGTTCCGGGATCCATTGTTCGAGCAGTACTTC. Translated: CASSLAFRDPLFEQYF.

The chain uses TRBV28 and TRBJ2-7; tentatively, D is TRBD2 (5 bases). The CDR3 consists of 14 residues. Germline values: CDR1 MDHEN, CDR2 SYDVKM. The V end lost 5 bases, the J end lost 3 bases, and 14 bases lay between the germline ends. The chain's CDR3 is CASSLSGSYYEQYF. The CDR3 DNA reads TGTGCCAGCAGTCTCTCGGGGTCCTACTACGAGCAGTACTTC. Full variable domain (rest looked up from reference TRBV28 and TRBJ2-7): DVKVTQSSRYLVKRTGEKVFLECVQDMDHENMFWYRQDPGLGLRLIYFSYDVKMKEKGDIPEGYSVSREKKERFSLILESASTNQTSMYLCASSLSGSYYEQYFGPGTRLTVT.

The rearrangement uses TRBV12-5 and TRBJ2-3; a possible D gene is TRBD2 (6 bases). The CDR3 covers 20 residues. Germline assignment: CDR1 LGHNT and CDR2 FRNRAP. V dropped 1 base and J dropped 4 bases, with 27 bases sitting between them. As DNA, the CDR3 is TGTGCTAGTGGTTTGGCCCGGCAGCGGGTCGCAACCCCATCGGCAGATACGCAGTATTTT. Amino acid sequence: CASGLARQRVATPSADTQYF.

In its sample, this clonotype was seen a few times. This chain links TRBV20-1 with TRBJ2-1, with D unresolved. Germline V lookup: CDR1 DFQATT, CDR2 SNEGSKA (reference sequence). The germline V and J ends were trimmed by 5 bases and 6 bases, with 14 bases remaining between them. CDR3 length: 13 residues. The CDR3: CSAYRNSVNEQFF. CDR3 nucleotides: TGCAGTGCTTACCGAAACTCCGTCAATGAGCAGTTCTTC.

The chain combines TRBV10-2 with TRBJ2-7; 10 nucleotides match TRBD2. CDR1 is WSHSY, CDR2 SAAADI, per germline. Trimming took 4 bases from V and 5 from J; bases not matched to a gene: 5. The CDR3 covers 14 residues. The CDR3 nucleotides are TGCGCCAGCAGTGCCAGCGGGAGGGCCAACGAGCAGTACTTC. Amino acid sequence: CASSASGRANEQYF.

The chain combines TRBV12-3 or TRBV12-4 with TRBJ2-3; 11 bases line up with TRBD2. This CDR3 spans 14 amino acids. After removal of 6 bases from V and 6 bases from J, the junction contained 5 bases not matched to a gene. The CDR3 loop reads CASRRSGRADTQYF. The CDR3 nucleotides are TGTGCCAGCAGACGTAGCGGGAGGGCCGATACGCAGTATTTT.

CDR3 loop: CASSGGLLTGVQETQYF. In DNA form, the CDR3 reads TGTGCCAGCAGCGGCGGACTACTGACAGGTGTGCAAGAGACCCAGTACTTC. This chain uses TRBV5-8 with TRBJ2-5; D tentatively reads TRBD1 or TRBD2 (6 bases each). This CDR3 has 17 amino acids. The germline V gene encodes CDR1 SGHTS and CDR2 YDEGEE. Trimming took off 4 bases at V and 2 bases at J, with 21 bases between the two ends.

The gene calls are TRBV20-1 and TRBJ2-4; 7 nucleotides line up with TRBD2. V shed 2 bases and J 0 bases; nucleotides not matched to a gene: 7. Germline V gene sequence: CDR1 DFQATT, CDR2 SNEGSKA (reference sequence). The CDR3 runs to 16 residues. CDR3 sequence (DNA): TGCAGTGCTAGACCGATTAGCGGGCTAGCCAAAAACATTCAGTACTTC. It encodes CSARPISGLAKNIQYF.

The chain is built from TRBV7-2 and TRBJ2-1; 9 bases line up with TRBD2. Germline loops: CDR1 SGHTA, CDR2 FQGNSA. The junction had 7 bases not matched to a gene; V was cut back by 2 bases and J by 8 bases. The CDR3 loop spans 15 amino acids. The chain's CDR3 is CASSLRREGRDEQFF. In DNA form, the CDR3 reads TGTGCCAGCAGCTTAAGGCGGGAGGGCCGGGATGAGCAGTTCTTC.

CDR3 in amino acids: CASSPPGQGALYGYTF. CDR3 DNA: TGTGCCAGCAGCCCCCCGGGACAGGGGGCTCTCTATGGCTACACCTTC. The rearrangement uses TRBV11-2 and TRBJ1-2; 12 nucleotides align to TRBD1. The CDR3 loop spans 16 amino acids. Germline CDR1 reads SGHAT; CDR2 reads FQNNGV. After removal of 5 bases from V and 4 bases from J, the junction contained 8 bases not matched to a gene.

The table lists this clonotype with many counts. The chain has TRBV7-2 and TRBJ2-2; 7 bases are shared with TRBD2. The CDR3 is 16 amino acids. Germline V lookup: CDR1 SGHTA, CDR2 FQGNSA. J was trimmed by 2 bases and V by 5 bases; bases with no gene match: 8. CDR3 protein: CASSPIGGGNTGELFF. The CDR3 DNA reads as TGTGCCAGCAGCCCCATTGGCGGGGGAAACACCGGGGAGCTGTTTTTT.

The V gene is TRBV10-3, the J gene TRBJ1-5, with a possible D match to TRBD1 (6 bases). The length of the CDR3 is 14 residues. Trimming stripped 10 bases from V and 7 bases from J, with 20 bases between. Germline V gene sequence: CDR1 ENHRY, CDR2 SYGVKD. CDR3 bases: TGTGCCACACAAGGGGGGCTGATGAGGCAGCCCCAGCATTTT. Translating it yields CATQGGLMRQPQHF.

This chain connects TRBV2 to TRBJ2-3, with 13 bases lining up with TRBD2. The V segment lost 3 bases and the J segment 4 bases; nucleotides outside the gene matches: 7. The CDR3 consists of 17 residues. The germline gives CDR1 SNHLY, CDR2 FYNNEI. The CDR3: CASSDFRLAGGPDTQYF. CDR3 DNA: TGTGCCAGCAGTGACTTCCGACTAGCGGGAGGCCCAGATACGCAGTATTTT.

The CDR3 region has the DNA TGTGCCAGCAGCTTAGTTCCAGGTAGAGAAAAACTGTTTTTT. It encodes CASSLVPGREKLFF. This rearrangement joins TRBV7-9 to TRBJ1-4, with D unresolved. Deletions cut 1 base from V and 8 bases from J, with 11 bases between. The CDR3 contains 14 residues. Germline V lookup: CDR1 SEHNR, CDR2 FQNEAQ (reference sequence).

This clonotype was found a few times. The chain is built from TRBV5-4 and TRBJ2-1, with no clear D. Trimming took off 1 base at V and 5 bases at J, with 7 bases between the two ends. The germline V gene has CDR1 SGHNT and CDR2 YYREEE (reference sequence). The CDR3 runs to 13 residues. CDR3 region: CASSLLRNNEQFF. In DNA, the CDR3 is TGTGCCAGCAGCTTGCTTCGGAACAATGAGCAGTTCTTC.

The chain's CDR3 is CASGLVHGRGNNEQFF. The CDR3 DNA reads TGTGCTAGTGGTTTGGTACACGGGAGAGGAAACAATGAGCAGTTCTTC. The chain couples TRBV12-5 to TRBJ2-1, with D perhaps TRBD2 (6 bases). CDR1 and CDR2 (germline): LGHNT, FRNRAP. Trimming pared 0 bases from V and 5 bases from J, leaving 14 bases between. The CDR3 covers 16 residues.